The 21 T cell receptor beta chains in this list originate from one sample, sequenced in a study of blood T cells in healthy people across ages. PCR was performed a second time for about 7 to 11 cycles using a sample-barcoded 5' primer and a J-beta primer mix. TCRdb redid the calling of the 5' RACE reads with MiXCR, one entry per CDR3 protein. The sample shows around 1,700,000 distinct CDR3 sequences, approximately 28% of them seen only once. Material for sequencing was blood. These receptors were taken from a woman aged 25 to 39 in good health.

This clonotype came up a few times. V and J are TRBV6-5 and TRBJ2-1, with TRBD1 identical over 12 bases. This CDR3 is built from 17 residues. With 4 bases clipped from V and 4 bases from J, the junction kept 8 bases outside the gene matches. Germline V gene lookup returns CDR1 MNHEY and CDR2 SVGAGI. The CDR3 region is CASSSLVGQGAYNEQFF. CDR3 sequence (DNA): TGTGCCAGCAGTTCCCTCGTGGGACAGGGGGCTTACAATGAGCAGTTCTTC.

This clonotype was counted only a few times. Written as DNA, the CDR3 is TGTGCCAGCAGTCCCGATGACGGGGCCGCGGGGGCCAACGTCCTGACTTTC. Amino acids: CASSPDDGAAGANVLTF. The chain joins TRBV6-1 to TRBJ2-6; D tentatively reads TRBD1 or TRBD2 (5 bases each). Trimming removed 5 bases from V and 4 bases from J, with 18 bases in between. CDR1 MNHNS and CDR2 SASEGT come from the germline V gene. The length of the CDR3 is 17 residues.

About this clonotype itself: A much larger clonotype is one base distant, so this may be a read error. The genes are TRBV29-1 and TRBJ1-2, with D perhaps TRBD1 (5 bases). The CDR3 spans 13 residues. Germline values: CDR1 SQVTM, CDR2 ANQGSEA. Trimming removed 5 bases at V and 6 bases at J, with 16 bases between. As DNA, the CDR3 is TGCAGCGTTATCCAGGGCGATGGGCATGGCTACACCTTC. Its protein is CSVIQGDGHGYTF.

This chain joins TRBV2 and TRBJ2-7, with D possibly matching TRBD2 (5 bases). The tail of the sequence fits TRBJ2-5 better, so the J call may be wrong. Germline-derived CDR1 and CDR2 are SNHLY and FYNNEI. The CDR3 runs 11 residues. The CDR3, as DNA: TGTGCCACCAGCGGACAAGAGACCCAGTACTTC. This codes for CATSGQETQYF.

This clonotype turned up a few times. The chain couples TRBV10-2 to TRBJ2-7; the D gene could be TRBD1 or TRBD2 (6 bases each). The V gene lost 0 bases and the J gene lost 5 bases, with 17 bases spanning the gap. This CDR3 is 16 amino acids long. CDR1 and CDR2 (germline): WSHSY, SAAADI. The CDR3 nucleotides read TGCGCCAGCAGTGAGTCGGGAAGGGGGAGGCGTAACGAGCAGTACTTC. Translated, it gives CASSESGRGRRNEQYF.

With respect to this clonotype: Being one base from a much bigger clone, this may be a read error. The chain carries TRBV7-2 and TRBJ2-3, with 7 bases fitting TRBD2. This CDR3 is built from 18 residues. Germline CDR1 and CDR2: SGHTA and FQGNSA. Here the CDR3 reads CASSNGGATAGAIDMQYF. DNA for the CDR3: TGTGCCAGCAGCAACGGGGGAGCTACGGCGGGAGCTATAGATATGCAGTATTTT.

This clonotype was counted a few times. The chain carries TRBV20-1 and TRBJ1-5; D perhaps matches TRBD1 (6 bases). In germline, CDR1 is DFQATT, CDR2 SNEGSKA (reference sequence). Trimming took 2 bases from V and 1 from J, leaving 15 bases between them. There are 16 residues in the CDR3. The CDR3: CSARTGAGPSNQPQHF. The CDR3 nucleotides are TGCAGTGCTAGAACGGGGGCAGGTCCGAGCAATCAGCCCCAGCATTTT.

This chain uses TRBV4-1 with TRBJ1-5, with 7 bases identical to TRBD1. The J segment lost 7 bases and the V segment lost 1 base, leaving 7 bases of the junction unmatched. This CDR3 spans 15 amino acids. CDR1 is MGHRA and CDR2 is YSYEKL in the germline V gene. The CDR3 region has the DNA TGCGCCAGCAGCCAAGTGGACGGAGGGGGCCAGCCCCAGCATTTT. Its translation: CASSQVDGGGQPQHF.

This clonotype was recorded at least ten times. The chain combines TRBV12-3 or TRBV12-4 with TRBJ2-5, with D maybe TRBD2 (6 bases). There are 16 residues in the CDR3. V shed 3 bases and J shed 4 bases, with 18 bases lying between them. The CDR3: CASSFGGMEIAETQYF. The CDR3 nucleotides read TGTGCCAGCAGTTTCGGAGGGATGGAGATTGCAGAGACCCAGTACTTC.

The gene calls are TRBV5-4 and TRBJ1-1; 11 bases align to TRBD1. CDR1 and CDR2 from the germline V gene are SGHNT and YYREEE (reference sequence). The CDR3 extends over 13 amino acids. Germline trimming cut 9 bases from V and 7 bases from J; bases unmatched to any gene: 8. CDR3 DNA sequence: TGTGCCAACTCGAGGACAGGGGGCAGTGAAGCTTTCTTT. It translates to CANSRTGGSEAFF.

This clonotype appeared a few times. CDR3 DNA: TGTGCCAGCACCCGCGATCTAGCGGGAGGAGAGCAGTACTTC. It encodes CASTRDLAGGEQYF. The chain links TRBV7-2 to TRBJ2-5; 11 bases map to TRBD2. Germline CDR1 is SGHTA and CDR2 is FQGNSA. CDR3 length: 14 residues. Unmatched junction bases numbered 12, after V lost 7 bases and J lost 11 bases.

V and J are TRBV28 and TRBJ1-2; possibly TRBD1 for D (6 bases). Germline CDR1 reads MDHEN; CDR2 reads SYDVKM. This CDR3 comprises 14 residues. Trimming shortened V by 6 bases and J by 7 bases, and 18 bases separated the two germline ends. DNA for the CDR3: TGTGCCAGCAGGGGGGGCTTCCTGACGAGTGGCTACACCTTC. Protein product: CASRGGFLTSGYTF.

The table lists this clonotype with a few counts. The V gene is TRBV6-4, the J gene TRBJ2-1; D gene ambiguous. Germline assignment: CDR1 MRHNA and CDR2 SNTAGT. Trimming took 3 bases from V and 2 from J, leaving 8 bases between them. The CDR3 extends over 14 amino acids. CDR3 bases: TGTGCCAGCAGTGATGGAGATCCCTACAATGAGCAGTTCTTC. It codes for CASSDGDPYNEQFF.

The chain employs TRBV6-1 and TRBJ2-2; 15 bases agree with TRBD2. Germline loops: CDR1 MNHNS, CDR2 SASEGT. This CDR3 is built from 20 residues. Trimming took 6 bases from V and 2 from J; bases not matched to a gene: 13. CDR3 sequence (DNA): TGTGCCAGCAGCCCCCCAACGGGACTAGCGGGGGGATTAAACACCGGGGAGCTGTTTTTT. Its translation is CASSPPTGLAGGLNTGELFF.

The rearrangement joins TRBV20-1 to TRBJ2-1; 7 nucleotides agree with TRBD2. Germline assignment: CDR1 DFQATT and CDR2 SNEGSKA (reference sequence). The CDR3 covers 15 residues. Trimming took 5 bases from V and 7 from J; bases not matched to a gene: 14. CDR3 region: CSAAPSRGSTNEQFF. The DNA of the CDR3 is TGCAGTGCTGCCCCGAGTCGCGGGAGTACTAATGAGCAGTTCTTC.

This clonotype was observed a handful of times. This sequence joins TRBV3-1 and TRBJ1-2, with 7 nucleotides matching TRBD1. V was clipped by 6 bases and J by 8 bases; unmatched bases: 15. The germline V gene has CDR1 LGHDT and CDR2 YNNKEL (reference sequence). The CDR3 has 15 residues. CDR3 protein: CASRYLDRVSEGYTF. The CDR3 DNA is TGTGCCAGCAGATACCTTGACAGGGTGTCAGAGGGCTACACCTTC. The full variable domain, with the rest looked up from reference TRBV3-1 and TRBJ1-2, is DTAVSQTPKYLVTQMGNDKSIKCEQNLGHDTMYWYKQDSKKFLKIMFSYNNKELIINETVPNRFSPKSPDKAHLNLHINSLELGDSAVYFCASRYLDRVSEGYTFGSGTRLTVV.

In this sample, this clonotype turned up a few times. J is TRBJ2-7 and V is TRBV14, with TRBD2 as a possible D gene (5 bases). The CDR3 sequence is 12 residues long. Germline V lookup: CDR1 SGHDN, CDR2 FVKESK. Trimming took 6 bases from V and 2 from J, leaving 8 bases between them. CDR3 loop: CASSVGAYEQYF. The CDR3 nucleotides are TGTGCCAGCAGTGTCGGGGCCTACGAGCAGTACTTC. The full variable domain, its missing parts supplied by reference TRBV14 and TRBJ2-7, is EAGVTQFPSHSVIEKGQTVTLRCDPISGHDNLYWYRRVMGKEIKFLLHFVKESKQDESGMPNNRFLAERTGGTYSTLKVQPAELEDSGVYFCASSVGAYEQYFGPGTRLTVT.

This clonotype was counted between two and nine times. The rearrangement uses TRBV27 and TRBJ1-2; D not certain. Trimming left V 5 bases short and J 8 bases short, with 24 bases between. Germline V CDR1 and CDR2: MNHEY, SMNVEV (reference sequence). CDR3 length: 16 amino acids. CDR3 DNA: TGTGCCAGCAGTAGTACTGGCCCTTTGGGGATTGGCGGCTACACCTTC. Amino acid sequence: CASSSTGPLGIGGYTF.

This clonotype was seen a few times. The chain combines TRBV2 with TRBJ2-1; either TRBD1 or TRBD2 may supply D (5 bases each). The CDR3 runs 15 residues. Trimming shortened V by 7 bases and J by 4 bases, and 17 bases separated the two germline ends. Germline values: CDR1 SNHLY, CDR2 FYNNEI. The CDR3 coding sequence is TGTGCCAGCACCCAGACGGGACGCCAGTACAATGAGCAGTTCTTC. Protein product: CASTQTGRQYNEQFF.

This clonotype has just a few counts. Here the CDR3 DNA reads TGTGCCAGCAGCGGAAGCATCCGCCGGGACTCCGGCAATGAGCAGTACTTC. Translation: CASSGSIRRDSGNEQYF. The V gene is TRBV9, the J gene TRBJ2-7, with D perhaps TRBD2 (6 bases). The V end was cut by 3 bases, the J end by 7 bases, with 26 bases between. CDR1 and CDR2 (germline): SGDLS, YYNGEE. The CDR3 has 17 residues.

This clonotype was counted once. The J gene is TRBJ1-6, the V gene TRBV5-4; D not certain. Germline CDR1 is SGHNT and CDR2 is YYREEE (reference sequence). The V and J ends lost 6 bases and 7 bases respectively, with 17 bases between them. The CDR3 has 15 residues. Written as DNA, the CDR3 is TGTGCCAGCAACTCGGAAGCGGTTGGGAATTCACCCCTCCACTTT. Translating it yields CASNSEAVGNSPLHF.